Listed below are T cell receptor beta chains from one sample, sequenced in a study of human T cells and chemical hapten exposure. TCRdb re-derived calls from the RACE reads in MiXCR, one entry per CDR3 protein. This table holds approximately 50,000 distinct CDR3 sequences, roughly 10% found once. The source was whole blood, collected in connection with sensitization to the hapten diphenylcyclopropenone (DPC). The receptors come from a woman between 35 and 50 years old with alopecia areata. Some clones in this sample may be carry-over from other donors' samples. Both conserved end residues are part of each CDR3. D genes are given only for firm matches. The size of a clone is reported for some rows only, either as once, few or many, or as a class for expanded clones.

cdr3_nt: TGTGCCAGCAGTTGGACAGGGGGATCTAACTATGGCTACACCTTC; cdr3_aa: CASSWTGGSNYGYTF; clone_size: many; j_call: TRBJ1-2; v_call: TRBV27; d_call: TRBD1
cdr3_nt: TGTGCCAGCATCCACGGACCCTCGAACACCGGGGAGCTGTTTTTT; cdr3_aa: CASIHGPSNTGELFF; clone_size: NA; j_call: TRBJ2-2; v_call: TRBV7-9; d_call: NA
cdr3_nt: TGTGCCAGCAGCCCCCAGGCACTAGGAGAAAAACTGTTTTTT; cdr3_aa: CASSPQALGEKLFF; clone_size: medium-sized; j_call: TRBJ1-4; v_call: TRBV7-2; d_call: NA
cdr3_nt: TGTGCCTGGAGTAGGAAAGGCGAAAAACTGTTTTTT; cdr3_aa: CAWSRKGEKLFF; clone_size: NA; j_call: TRBJ1-4; v_call: TRBV30; d_call: NA
cdr3_nt: TGCGCCAGCAGCTTCCTAGGACAGGCACCTAACTATGGCTACACCTTC; cdr3_aa: CASSFLGQAPNYGYTF; clone_size: NA; j_call: TRBJ1-2; v_call: TRBV5-1; d_call: TRBD1
cdr3_nt: TGCGCCAGCAGCCAGGCGTTCCGGGGGAGCACAGATACGCAGTATTTT; cdr3_aa: CASSQAFRGSTDTQYF; clone_size: few; j_call: TRBJ2-3; v_call: TRBV4-3; d_call: NA
cdr3_nt: TGCAGTGCTAGAGGACAGATCTGGGAGCAGTACTTC; cdr3_aa: CSARGQIWEQYF; clone_size: few; j_call: TRBJ2-7; v_call: TRBV20-1; d_call: NA
cdr3_nt: TGTGCCAGCAAGCAGAATACTGGCTACACCTTC; cdr3_aa: CASKQNTGYTF; clone_size: NA; j_call: TRBJ1-2; v_call: TRBV6-2/TRBV6-3; d_call: NA
cdr3_nt: TGTGCCAGCAGCTTAAAATGGGGAAATGAGCAGTTCTTC; cdr3_aa: CASSLKWGNEQFF; clone_size: many; j_call: TRBJ2-1; v_call: TRBV7-3; d_call: NA
cdr3_nt: TGTGCCAGCAGTGTGACTAGCGGGGGGAAGGAGCAGTTCTTC; cdr3_aa: CASSVTSGGKEQFF; clone_size: few; j_call: TRBJ2-1; v_call: TRBV6-4; d_call: TRBD2
cdr3_nt: TGCGCCAGCAGCCACGGGACCCTCTCAGATACGCAGTATTTT; cdr3_aa: CASSHGTLSDTQYF; clone_size: few; j_call: TRBJ2-3; v_call: TRBV5-1; d_call: NA
cdr3_nt: TGCGCCAGCAGCCCCCGAGGGACGGTTGGCTACACCTTC; cdr3_aa: CASSPRGTVGYTF; clone_size: NA; j_call: TRBJ1-2; v_call: TRBV4-3; d_call: NA
cdr3_nt: TGTGCCAGCAGCCGGCAAAGCTCTGGGGCCAACGTCCTGACTTTC; cdr3_aa: CASSRQSSGANVLTF; clone_size: many; j_call: TRBJ2-6; v_call: TRBV7-2; d_call: NA
cdr3_nt: TGCGCCAGCAGCCCCAATCGGGGGCCTAATGAAAAACTGTTTTTT; cdr3_aa: CASSPNRGPNEKLFF; clone_size: NA; j_call: TRBJ1-4; v_call: TRBV5-1; d_call: NA
cdr3_nt: TGTGCCTGGAGCGCCGCAGGGGCAGATACGCAGTATTTT; cdr3_aa: CAWSAAGADTQYF; clone_size: NA; j_call: TRBJ2-3; v_call: TRBV30; d_call: NA
cdr3_nt: TGCGCCAGCAGCCAAGATCTCGCGGGGGGGATCACAGATACGCAGTATTTT; cdr3_aa: CASSQDLAGGITDTQYF; clone_size: NA; j_call: TRBJ2-3; v_call: TRBV4-3; d_call: TRBD2
cdr3_nt: TGCGCCAGCACGTCGGAGGTAGCGGGGCCCTACGAGCAGTACTTC; cdr3_aa: CASTSEVAGPYEQYF; clone_size: few; j_call: TRBJ2-7; v_call: TRBV5-1; d_call: TRBD2
cdr3_nt: TGTGCCAGCAGTCGGGACAGGGGCCAGTCGTACGAGCAGTACTTC; cdr3_aa: CASSRDRGQSYEQYF; clone_size: NA; j_call: TRBJ2-7; v_call: TRBV2; d_call: TRBD1
cdr3_nt: TGTGCCAGCAGTTACCTCGCCGGGACAGCTTACTACGAGCAGTACTTC; cdr3_aa: CASSYLAGTAYYEQYF; clone_size: many; j_call: TRBJ2-7; v_call: TRBV6-2/TRBV6-3; d_call: TRBD1
cdr3_nt: TGCGCCAGCAGCCAAGCTGGGGACTACAATGAGCAGTTCTTC; cdr3_aa: CASSQAGDYNEQFF; clone_size: NA; j_call: TRBJ2-1; v_call: TRBV4-1; d_call: NA
cdr3_nt: TGTGCCAGCAGCTCGGGACGCGGGGGGGTGGATGAGCAGTTCTTC; cdr3_aa: CASSSGRGGVDEQFF; clone_size: many; j_call: TRBJ2-1; v_call: TRBV5-4; d_call: TRBD2
cdr3_nt: TGTGCCAGCAGCTTATCCGGACAGGGTTCCGAGACCCAGTACTTC; cdr3_aa: CASSLSGQGSETQYF; clone_size: many; j_call: TRBJ2-5; v_call: TRBV7-2; d_call: TRBD1
cdr3_nt: TGCAGCGTTGTTGAGGACAGGGGGCGAGCTTTCTTT; cdr3_aa: CSVVEDRGRAFF; clone_size: NA; j_call: TRBJ1-1; v_call: TRBV29-1; d_call: TRBD1
cdr3_nt: TGTGCCAGCAGCCCGGTTTGGACGGGGCGTAAAGATACGCAGTATTTT; cdr3_aa: CASSPVWTGRKDTQYF; clone_size: few; j_call: TRBJ2-3; v_call: TRBV11-2; d_call: NA
cdr3_nt: TGTGCCAGCAGTGTCTCTAGCGGGGGTAGCACAGATACGCAGTATTTT; cdr3_aa: CASSVSSGGSTDTQYF; clone_size: medium-sized; j_call: TRBJ2-3; v_call: TRBV6-1; d_call: TRBD2
cdr3_nt: TGTGCCAGAAGCTTGAGGGTGGCAGATACGCAGTATTTT; cdr3_aa: CARSLRVADTQYF; clone_size: NA; j_call: TRBJ2-3; v_call: TRBV5-3; d_call: NA
cdr3_nt: TGTGCCAGCAGCCCCGGGGCCTACAATGAGCAGTTCTTC; cdr3_aa: CASSPGAYNEQFF; clone_size: many; j_call: TRBJ2-1; v_call: TRBV11-2; d_call: NA
cdr3_nt: TGTGCCAGCAGTGGGACAGGGAGGGCCCTAGCCAAAAACATTCAGTACTTC; cdr3_aa: CASSGTGRALAKNIQYF; clone_size: NA; j_call: TRBJ2-4; v_call: TRBV12-3/TRBV12-4; d_call: TRBD1
cdr3_nt: TGCGCCAGCAGCTTCAAGGTGGGGCAGGAGACCCAGTACTTC; cdr3_aa: CASSFKVGQETQYF; clone_size: few; j_call: TRBJ2-5; v_call: TRBV5-1; d_call: NA
cdr3_nt: TGTGCCAGCAGCTTACTAGCAAACAATGAGCAGTTCTTC; cdr3_aa: CASSLLANNEQFF; clone_size: many; j_call: TRBJ2-1; v_call: TRBV7-9; d_call: NA
cdr3_nt: TGCGCCAGCAGCTCAGGACAGGGGAGGGAAAAACTGTTTTTT; cdr3_aa: CASSSGQGREKLFF; clone_size: few; j_call: TRBJ1-4; v_call: TRBV5-1; d_call: TRBD1
cdr3_nt: TGTGCTAGTGGTTTGGGGGGGCGCGATGCTTTCTTT; cdr3_aa: CASGLGGRDAFF; clone_size: NA; j_call: TRBJ1-1; v_call: TRBV12-5; d_call: NA
cdr3_nt: TGTGCCAGCAGTCGACAGGGTTTGAGGACTGAAGCTTTCTTT; cdr3_aa: CASSRQGLRTEAFF; clone_size: many; j_call: TRBJ1-1; v_call: TRBV2; d_call: TRBD1
cdr3_nt: TGTGCCAGTAGTATACCAGGGGGATATCAGCCCCAGCATTTT; cdr3_aa: CASSIPGGYQPQHF; clone_size: many; j_call: TRBJ1-5; v_call: TRBV19; d_call: TRBD1
cdr3_nt: TGTGCCAGCAGACCAAGACTAGCCGAGTACCAAGAGACCCAGTACTTC; cdr3_aa: CASRPRLAEYQETQYF; clone_size: many; j_call: TRBJ2-5; v_call: TRBV6-6; d_call: TRBD2
cdr3_nt: TGTGCCAGCAGTTTATGGGGGACCCTTGATAGCAATCAGCCCCAGCATTTT; cdr3_aa: CASSLWGTLDSNQPQHF; clone_size: few; j_call: TRBJ1-5; v_call: TRBV27; d_call: NA
cdr3_nt: TGTGCCAGCAGTGAAGTCCGCATAGATACGCAGTATTTT; cdr3_aa: CASSEVRIDTQYF; clone_size: many; j_call: TRBJ2-3; v_call: TRBV2; d_call: NA
cdr3_nt: TGTGCCAGCAGTTCCCCTAGGGGGGGGCGTTATGAGCAGTTCTTC; cdr3_aa: CASSSPRGGRYEQFF; clone_size: medium-sized; j_call: TRBJ2-1; v_call: TRBV12-3/TRBV12-4; d_call: NA
cdr3_nt: TGCAGTGCTAGAGATTGGCAGGGTGAGCAGTTCTTC; cdr3_aa: CSARDWQGEQFF; clone_size: NA; j_call: TRBJ2-1; v_call: TRBV20-1; d_call: NA
cdr3_nt: TGCGCCAGCAGCCAGCTAGCGGGAACCTACGAGCAGTACTTC; cdr3_aa: CASSQLAGTYEQYF; clone_size: many; j_call: TRBJ2-7; v_call: TRBV4-3; d_call: TRBD2